The 21 T cell receptor beta chains presented below share a single source sample, sequenced in a study of blood T cell repertoires in COVID-19. Sequenced by immunoSEQ multiplex PCR; TCRdb stores in-frame clones only, minus some. Counted here are more than 200,000 clones, about 86% occurring once; the ten biggest clones make up under 1.5%. Sequenced input: peripheral blood. These receptors originate from an elderly man with acute or convalescent COVID-19.

V and J are TRBV6-6 and TRBJ2-4; 12 bases agree with TRBD2. The V and J ends lost 6 bases and 7 bases, in that order; junction bases with no gene match: 4. The CDR3 runs 14 residues. Germline CDR1 reads MNHNY; CDR2 reads SVGAGI (reference sequence). The CDR3 is CASSALAGGNIQYF. CDR3 nucleotide sequence: TGTGCCAGCAGCGCGCTAGCGGGAGGGAACATTCAGTACTTC.

The V call is TRBV19, the J call TRBJ1-5, with TRBD1 matching 7 bases. Germline CDR1 and CDR2: LNHDA and SQIVND (reference sequence). The CDR3 has 14 amino acids. Losses at the gene ends were 6 bases for V and 0 bases for J; bases not matched to a gene: 2. The CDR3 is CASSGQVSNQPQHF. CDR3 coding DNA: TGTGCCAGTAGCGGACAGGTTAGCAATCAGCCCCAGCATTTT.

The chain is built from TRBV24-1 and TRBJ2-1; 9 nucleotides match TRBD1. CDR1 and CDR2 (germline): KGHDR, SFDVKD. Trimming took 2 bases from V and 7 from J; bases not matched to a gene: 11. The CDR3 runs 17 residues. CDR3 in amino acids: CATSDWGQGRIRNEQFF. DNA of the CDR3: TGTGCCACCAGTGATTGGGGACAGGGTCGAATAAGGAATGAGCAGTTCTTC.

The chain joins TRBV19 to TRBJ1-2, with a possible D match to TRBD1 (6 bases). Trimming cost V 8 bases and J 0 bases, with 13 bases left between them. This CDR3 spans 14 amino acids. Germline V gene lookup returns CDR1 LNHDA and CDR2 SQIVND (reference sequence). The CDR3 sequence: CASGGARSNYGYTF. CDR3 bases: TGTGCCAGTGGGGGGGCAAGGTCTAACTATGGCTACACCTTC.

The rearrangement joins TRBV19 to TRBJ2-7, with 9 nucleotides matching TRBD1. From germline, CDR1 is LNHDA and CDR2 SQIVND (reference sequence). This CDR3 spans 17 amino acids. Trimming cost V 5 bases and J 4 bases; bases outside gene matches: 15. The chain's CDR3 is CASSAQTGGFGGYEQYF. CDR3 in DNA: TGTGCCAGTAGTGCCCAGACAGGGGGGTTCGGAGGTTACGAGCAGTACTTC.

The rearrangement joins TRBV18 to TRBJ1-1; 9 nucleotides agree with TRBD1. The germline V gene has CDR1 KGHSH and CDR2 LQKENI. The CDR3 is 16 amino acids. V lost 2 bases, J lost 5 bases, and 9 bases stayed unmatched. CDR3 in amino acids: CASSPFDRTGATEAFF. As DNA, the CDR3 is TGTGCCAGCTCACCATTTGATAGGACAGGGGCGACTGAAGCTTTCTTT.

The chain uses TRBV25-1 and TRBJ1-4, with 7 bases fitting TRBD1. Germline CDR1 is MGHDK and CDR2 is SYGVNS. The CDR3 length is 15 residues. Losses at the gene ends were 2 bases for V and 4 bases for J; bases not matched to a gene: 4. The DNA of the CDR3 is TGTGCCAGCAGTGAAAGGACAGGAGTTAATGAAAAACTGTTTTTT. This sequence encodes CASSERTGVNEKLFF.

This sequence joins TRBV19 and TRBJ2-5, with 9 positions matching TRBD1. V was pared by 7 bases and J by 2 bases, with 5 bases of the junction left unmatched. This CDR3 region has 14 residues. Germline assignment: CDR1 LNHDA and CDR2 SQIVND (reference sequence). The CDR3 DNA follows: TGTGCCAGTACCCGGACAGGGGCGCAAGAGACCCAGTACTTC. Protein product: CASTRTGAQETQYF.

The chain recombines TRBV6-2 or TRBV6-3 with TRBJ2-5; TRBD2 aligns across 8 bases. The CDR3 spans 17 residues. Trimming at V came to 5 bases and at J to 5 bases, leaving 16 bases not matched to a gene. Germline CDR1 MNHEY, CDR2 SVGEGT. Here the CDR3 reads CASSPLMSGSELETQYF. CDR3 bases: TGTGCCAGCAGTCCCCTGATGAGCGGGAGTGAACTGGAGACCCAGTACTTC.

This sequence joins TRBV20-1 and TRBJ2-7, with 8 bases lining up with TRBD1. Looked up from germline, CDR1 is DFQATT and CDR2 is SNEGSKA (reference sequence). With V trimmed by 3 bases and J by 0 bases, 19 bases remained unmatched. The CDR3 has 19 amino acids. The CDR3 nucleotides read TGCAGTGCTAGTGACCCACAAGTTCGGACAGGGAAGAGCTCCTACGAGCAGTACTTC. Its translation is CSASDPQVRTGKSSYEQYF.

This clone occurred once. This chain joins TRBV5-5 and TRBJ1-2; 7 bases line up with TRBD1. Looked up from germline, CDR1 is SGHKS and CDR2 is YYEKEE (reference sequence). CDR3 length: 14 residues. The J segment lost 6 bases and the V segment lost 5 bases, leaving 10 bases of the junction unmatched. The DNA of the CDR3 is TGTGCCAGCAGACCTCAGGGGGGCCTCGATGGCTACACCTTC. Its translation is CASRPQGGLDGYTF.

This clone was observed a single time. The chain employs TRBV9 and TRBJ1-4; no definite D call. Germline CDR1 and CDR2: SGDLS and YYNGEE. The CDR3 contains 14 residues. V shed 0 bases and J shed 4 bases, with 7 bases lying between them. As DNA, the CDR3 is TGTGCCAGCAGCGTAGGCAGGTTTAATGAAAAACTGTTTTTT. This translates into CASSVGRFNEKLFF.

This chain joins TRBV29-1 and TRBJ1-3, with 7 positions matching TRBD1. Unmatched junction bases numbered 6, after V lost 4 bases and J lost 3 bases. Germline V gene lookup returns CDR1 SQVTM and CDR2 ANQGSEA. The CDR3 spans 14 residues. The CDR3 sequence is CSVANTGVGNTIYF. The CDR3 region has the DNA TGCAGCGTTGCGAACACAGGGGTTGGAAACACCATATATTTT.

The chain is built from TRBV3-1 (or the pseudogene TRBV3-2) and TRBJ2-3, with a weak D call TRBD2 (6 bases). This CDR3 is built from 16 residues. Germline lookup yields CDR1 LGHDT and CDR2 YNNKEL (reference sequence). The V gene lost 4 bases and the J gene lost 3 bases, with 17 bases spanning the gap. The CDR3 here is CASSRRQGGATDTQYF. The CDR3 DNA is TGTGCCAGCAGCCGGAGGCAGGGCGGGGCTACAGATACGCAGTATTTT.

The gene calls are TRBV2 and TRBJ2-5; 12 bases are a match to TRBD2. V lost 8 bases and J lost 0; bases outside the gene matches: 7. Germline loops: CDR1 SNHLY, CDR2 FYNNEI. The CDR3 totals 16 residues. This CDR3 is CASLATSGGHQETQYF. CDR3 nucleotide sequence: TGTGCCAGCCTCGCGACTAGCGGGGGACACCAAGAGACCCAGTACTTC.

The V call is TRBV28, the J call TRBJ2-7, with D tentatively TRBD1 (6 bases). The CDR3 length is 15 residues. The germline CDR1 and CDR2 sequences are MDHEN and SYDVKM. V was pared by 5 bases and J by 0 bases, with 14 bases between. In DNA, the CDR3 is TGTGCCAGCAGTCCGGCCGGACAGAGCTCCTACGAGCAGTACTTC. As protein: CASSPAGQSSYEQYF.

V and J are TRBV19 and TRBJ1-3; D remains ambiguous. In germline, CDR1 is LNHDA, CDR2 SQIVND (reference sequence). This CDR3 is 12 amino acids long. Trimming took off 3 bases at V and 4 bases at J, with 4 bases between the two ends. CDR3 region: CASSMRGNTIYF. Here the CDR3 DNA reads TGTGCCAGTAGTATGAGGGGAAACACCATATATTTT.

The chain recombines TRBV9 with TRBJ2-4; 7 bases are a match to TRBD1. Per the germline V gene, CDR1 is SGDLS and CDR2 is YYNGEE. The CDR3 totals 14 residues. Germline trimming cut 0 bases from V and 9 bases from J; bases unmatched to any gene: 6. CDR3 nucleotides: TGTGCCAGCAGCGTAGGAGGGGGCGAGAGCATTCAGTACTTC. It codes for CASSVGGGESIQYF.

The chain is built from TRBV18 and TRBJ2-2, with a tentative D call TRBD1 (8 bases). Per the germline V gene, CDR1 is KGHSH and CDR2 is LQKENI. This CDR3 contains 16 residues. V lost 2 bases, J lost 3 bases, and 13 bases lay in between. DNA of the CDR3: TGTGCCAGCTCACCAAGGACAGGGAGGGACACCGGGGAGCTGTTTTTT. Translation: CASSPRTGRDTGELFF. The full variable domain, with the rest looked up from reference TRBV18 and TRBJ2-2, is NAGVMQNPRHLVRRRGQEARLRCSPMKGHSHVYWYRQLPEEGLKFMVYLQKENIIDESGMPKERFSAEFPKEGPSILRIQQVVRGDSAAYFCASSPRTGRDTGELFFGEGSRLTVL.

This clone was detected once. The chain couples TRBV7-8 to TRBJ2-7; tentative D call: TRBD1 (6 bases). The CDR3 length is 13 residues. The germline gives CDR1 SGHVS, CDR2 FQNEAQ. Trimming took off 4 bases at V and 1 base at J, with 8 bases between the two ends. CDR3 nucleotide sequence: TGTGCCAGCAGCTCGGACAGTTCCTACGAGCAGTACTTC. Residues: CASSSDSSYEQYF.

This clone was seen a handful of times. The V and J genes are TRBV7-2 and TRBJ1-5; D is unclear. The CDR3 consists of 15 residues. Between the trimmed V and J ends, which lost 1 base and 0 bases, there was a span of 7 bases. The germline gives CDR1 SGHTA, CDR2 FQGNSA. CDR3 bases: TGTGCCAGCAGCTTAGAATCATTTAGCAATCAGCCCCAGCATTTT. Protein sequence: CASSLESFSNQPQHF.